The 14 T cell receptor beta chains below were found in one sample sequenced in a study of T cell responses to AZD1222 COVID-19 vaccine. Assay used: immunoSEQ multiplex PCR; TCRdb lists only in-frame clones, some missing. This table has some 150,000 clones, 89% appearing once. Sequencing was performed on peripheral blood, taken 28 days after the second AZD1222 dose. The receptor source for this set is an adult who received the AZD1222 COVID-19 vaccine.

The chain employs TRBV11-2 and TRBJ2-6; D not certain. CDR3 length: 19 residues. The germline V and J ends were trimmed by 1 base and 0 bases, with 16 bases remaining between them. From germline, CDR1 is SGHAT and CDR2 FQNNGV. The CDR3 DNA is TGTGCCAGCAGCTTAGGGGATTTCTGGCTGAACTCTGGGGCCAACGTCCTGACTTTC. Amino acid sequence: CASSLGDFWLNSGANVLTF.

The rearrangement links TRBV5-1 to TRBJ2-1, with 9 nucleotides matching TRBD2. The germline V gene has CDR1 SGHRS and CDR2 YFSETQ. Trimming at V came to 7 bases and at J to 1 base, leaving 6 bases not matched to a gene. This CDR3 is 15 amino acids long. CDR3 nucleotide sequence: TGCGCCAGCGTAGAAGCGGGAGGTTCCTACAATGAGCAGTTCTTC. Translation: CASVEAGGSYNEQFF.

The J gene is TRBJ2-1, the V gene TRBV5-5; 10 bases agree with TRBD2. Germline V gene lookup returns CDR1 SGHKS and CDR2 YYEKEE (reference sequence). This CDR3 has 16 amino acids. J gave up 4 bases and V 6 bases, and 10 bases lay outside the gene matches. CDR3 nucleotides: TGTGCCAGCACCCCTAGTAGCGGGAGGCCTTACAATGAGCAGTTCTTC. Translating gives CASTPSSGRPYNEQFF.

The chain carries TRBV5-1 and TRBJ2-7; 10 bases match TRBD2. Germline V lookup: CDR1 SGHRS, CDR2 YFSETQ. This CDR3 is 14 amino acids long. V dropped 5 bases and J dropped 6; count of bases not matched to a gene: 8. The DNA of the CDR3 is TGCGCCAGCAGAACAACCAGCGGGAGGGCCGAGCAGTACTTC. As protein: CASRTTSGRAEQYF.

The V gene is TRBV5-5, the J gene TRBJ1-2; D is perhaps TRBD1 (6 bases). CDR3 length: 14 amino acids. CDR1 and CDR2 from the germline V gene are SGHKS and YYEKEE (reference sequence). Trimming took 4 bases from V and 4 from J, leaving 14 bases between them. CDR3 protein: CASSPGGAAYGYTF. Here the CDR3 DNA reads TGTGCCAGCAGCCCGGGGGGGGCCGCCTATGGCTACACCTTC.

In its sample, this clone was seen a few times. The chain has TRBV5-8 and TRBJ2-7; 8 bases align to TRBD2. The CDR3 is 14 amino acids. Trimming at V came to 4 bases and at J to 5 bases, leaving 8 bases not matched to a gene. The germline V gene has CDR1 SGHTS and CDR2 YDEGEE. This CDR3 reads CASSTGTRIDEQYF. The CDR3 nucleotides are TGTGCCAGCAGCACCGGGACTAGGATCGACGAGCAGTACTTC. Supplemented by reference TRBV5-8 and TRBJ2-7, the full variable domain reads EAGVTQSPTHLIKTRGQQATLRCSPISGHTSVYWYQQALGLGLQFLLWYDEGEERNRGNFPPRFSGRQFPNYSSELNVNALELEDSALYLCASSTGTRIDEQYFGPGTRLTVT.

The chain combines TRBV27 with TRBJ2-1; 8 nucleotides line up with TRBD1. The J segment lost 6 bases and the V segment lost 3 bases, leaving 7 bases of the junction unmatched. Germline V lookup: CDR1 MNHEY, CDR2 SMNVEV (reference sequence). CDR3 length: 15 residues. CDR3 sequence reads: CASSLPGTGVNEQFF. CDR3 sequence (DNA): TGTGCCAGCAGTTTGCCCGGGACAGGAGTCAATGAGCAGTTCTTC.

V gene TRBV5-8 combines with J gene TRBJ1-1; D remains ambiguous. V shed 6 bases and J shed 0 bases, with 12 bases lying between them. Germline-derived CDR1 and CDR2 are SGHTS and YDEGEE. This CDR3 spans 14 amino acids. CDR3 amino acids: CASNLGSMNTEAFF. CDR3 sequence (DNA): TGTGCCAGCAACCTGGGGAGTATGAACACTGAAGCTTTCTTT.

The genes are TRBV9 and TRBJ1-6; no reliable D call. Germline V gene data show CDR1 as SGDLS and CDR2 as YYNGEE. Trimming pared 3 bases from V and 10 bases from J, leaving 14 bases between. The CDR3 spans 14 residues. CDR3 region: CASSGASRGSPLHF. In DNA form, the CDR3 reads TGTGCCAGCAGCGGCGCATCAAGAGGGTCACCCCTCCACTTT.

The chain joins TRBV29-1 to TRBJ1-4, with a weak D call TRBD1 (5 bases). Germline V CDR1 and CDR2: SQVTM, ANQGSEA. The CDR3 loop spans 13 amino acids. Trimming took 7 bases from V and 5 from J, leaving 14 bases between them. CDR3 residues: CSAGTAPNEKLFF. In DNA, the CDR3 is TGCAGCGCCGGGACCGCACCGAATGAAAAACTGTTTTTT.

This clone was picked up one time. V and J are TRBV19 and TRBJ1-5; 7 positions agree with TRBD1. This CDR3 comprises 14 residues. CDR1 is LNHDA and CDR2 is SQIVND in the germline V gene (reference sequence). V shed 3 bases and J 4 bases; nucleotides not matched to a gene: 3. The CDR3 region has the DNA TGTGCCAGTAGTATTGAGGGGGCGAATCAGCCCCAGCATTTT. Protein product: CASSIEGANQPQHF.

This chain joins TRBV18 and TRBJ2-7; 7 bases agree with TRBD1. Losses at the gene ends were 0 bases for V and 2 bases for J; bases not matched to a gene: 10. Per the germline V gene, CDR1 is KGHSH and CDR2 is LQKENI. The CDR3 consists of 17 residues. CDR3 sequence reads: CASSPPEADRATYEQYF. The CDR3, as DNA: TGTGCCAGCTCACCACCGGAAGCCGACAGGGCTACCTACGAGCAGTACTTC.

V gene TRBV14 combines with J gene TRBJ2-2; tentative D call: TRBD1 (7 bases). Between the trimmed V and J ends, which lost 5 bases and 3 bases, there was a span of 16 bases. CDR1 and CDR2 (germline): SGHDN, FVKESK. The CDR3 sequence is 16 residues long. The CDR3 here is CASSSMEGAHTGELFF. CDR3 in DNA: TGTGCCAGCAGCTCGATGGAGGGGGCTCACACCGGGGAGCTGTTTTTT.

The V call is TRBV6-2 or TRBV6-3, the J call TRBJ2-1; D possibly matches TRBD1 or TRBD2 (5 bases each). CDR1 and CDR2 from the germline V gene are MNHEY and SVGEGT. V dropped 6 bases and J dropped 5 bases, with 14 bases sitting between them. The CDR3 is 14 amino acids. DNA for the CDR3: TGTGCCAGCAGCCGGGACCAGATTAACAATGAGCAGTTCTTC. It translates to CASSRDQINNEQFF.